This T cell receptor (beta chain) is from a study of T cell responses to AZD1222 COVID-19 vaccine. For this clone: The antigen is unknown.

Clones were sequenced by immunoSEQ multiplex PCR, and TCRdb holds only the in-frame ones, with some missing. The data show 150,000 or so clones, 90% seen once. Notes on the study in general: Females outnumbered males among donors, who were mostly white British; clonal diversity was possibly underestimated. Only six AZD1222 recipients tested seropositive at baseline. The study found vaccine-associated CD4 TCRs spanning spike, dominant at 160-218 and 743-854. Researchers took repertoire samples only after the peak T cell response had come.

Germline-derived CDR1 and CDR2 are SGHRS and YFSETQ. The CDR3 is 14 residues long. J was trimmed by 10 bases and V by 2 bases; bases with no gene match: 10. The origin of this receptor is an adult who received the AZD1222 COVID-19 vaccine. This chain connects TRBV5-1 to TRBJ2-7; 9 bases map to TRBD1. This material consisted of peripheral blood, taken 28 days after the second AZD1222 dose. The CDR3 bases are TGCGCCAGCAGCTTTGGGACAGGGTCTACGAAACAGTACTTC. Translation: CASSFGTGSTKQYF.